The 20 T cell receptor beta chains below were found in one sample sequenced in a study of T cell responses to AZD1222 COVID-19 vaccine. TCRdb's copy holds only in-frame clones and misses some; the assay was immunoSEQ multiplex PCR. The data hold about 170,000 clones, with roughly 89% observed a single time. The input for sequencing was peripheral blood, taken 28 days after the second AZD1222 dose. All receptors come from an adult who received the AZD1222 COVID-19 vaccine.

This chain uses TRBV4-2 with TRBJ2-3, with 8 bases that match TRBD2. The CDR3 covers 17 residues. J gave up 4 bases and V 2 bases, and 11 bases lay outside the gene matches. In germline, CDR1 is LGHNA, CDR2 YNFKEQ. Here the CDR3 DNA reads TGTGCCAGCAGCCAACAAGCCCCCGGGGGGGCGGCAGATACGCAGTATTTT. Protein product: CASSQQAPGGAADTQYF.

V usage is TRBV6-2 or TRBV6-3 and J usage is TRBJ2-5; D may be TRBD1 (6 bases). Between the trimmed V and J ends, which lost 0 bases and 8 bases, there was a span of 10 bases. This CDR3 has 13 residues. From germline, CDR1 is MNHEY and CDR2 SVGEGT. The CDR3 DNA reads TGTGCCAGCAGTTACTCGGGACAACGTACCCAGTACTTC. Translation: CASSYSGQRTQYF.

The chain has TRBV21-1 and TRBJ2-3; TRBD2 reflects the table's D call only, with no check against the DNA. TRBV21-1 is termed a pseudogene. This CDR3 comprises 18 residues. CDR3 in DNA: TGTGCCAGCAGCGCCTGGGACTTCCCCGCCGATCCCACAGATACGCAGTATTTT. Translated, it gives CASSAWDFPADPTDTQYF.

The rearrangement joins TRBV12-3 or TRBV12-4 to TRBJ2-7; a possible D gene is TRBD1 (6 bases). This CDR3 is built from 12 residues. Trimming cost V 6 bases and J 4 bases, with 10 bases left between them. The CDR3 sequence: CASSDRSYEQYF. In DNA form, the CDR3 reads TGTGCCAGCAGCGACAGGAGTTACGAGCAGTACTTC.

This clone was observed a single time. The CDR3 is CAWSGAVFYNSPLHF. CDR3 bases: TGTGCCTGGAGTGGCGCGGTATTCTATAATTCACCCCTCCACTTT. The rearrangement joins TRBV30 to TRBJ1-6; D remains ambiguous. Germline CDR1 and CDR2: GTSNPN and SVGIG (reference sequence). The CDR3 has 15 amino acids. V was shortened by 1 base and J by 3 bases, with 10 bases between the two germline ends.

This clone was found once. The chain couples TRBV4-2 to TRBJ1-2; 10 bases match TRBD1. J was trimmed by 2 bases and V by 0 bases; bases with no gene match: 6. The V gene's germline CDR1 is LGHNA and CDR2 YNFKEQ. The CDR3 length is 17 residues. The CDR3 here is CASSQEVGQGVNYGYTF. The CDR3 bases are TGTGCCAGCAGCCAAGAAGTAGGACAGGGGGTGAACTATGGCTACACCTTC.

The chain recombines TRBV6-1 with TRBJ2-7; D gene unclear. CDR1 and CDR2 from the germline V gene are MNHNS and SASEGT. The V gene lost 0 bases and the J gene lost 4 bases, with 7 bases spanning the gap. The CDR3 consists of 13 residues. The CDR3 coding sequence is TGTGCCAGCAGTGAAGCCTTTTCTTACGAGCAGTACTTC. It translates to CASSEAFSYEQYF.

V is TRBV5-8 and J is TRBJ2-1; no firm D call. The CDR3 contains 12 residues. V was pared by 1 base and J by 6 bases, with 5 bases between. The germline V gene encodes CDR1 SGHTS and CDR2 YDEGEE. CDR3 nucleotide sequence: TGTGCCAGCAGCTTGTATGGCAATGAGCAGTTCTTC. Translating gives CASSLYGNEQFF.

This chain joins TRBV21-1 and TRBJ2-7; the table's D call TRBD2 went unverified against the DNA. TRBV21-1 is marked as a pseudogene. The CDR3 runs to 11 residues. CDR3 DNA: TGTGCCAGCAGCATAGCAGGGAGCCTGTACTTC. Encoded protein: CASSIAGSLYF.

The chain carries TRBV6-2 or TRBV6-3 and TRBJ2-7, with D unresolved. This CDR3 spans 12 amino acids. Deletions cut 3 bases from V and 9 bases from J, with 12 bases between. The germline CDR1 and CDR2 sequences are MNHEY and SVGEGT. CDR3 DNA sequence: TGTGCCAGCAGTTATTGGGTCACCGGGCAGTACTTC. Translation: CASSYWVTGQYF.

The chain couples TRBV2 to TRBJ2-4; D not resolved. V gave up 3 bases and J gave up 2 bases, with 8 bases separating them. The CDR3 extends over 14 amino acids. The germline V gene encodes CDR1 SNHLY and CDR2 FYNNEI. The CDR3 DNA reads TGTGCCAGCAGTGAGTCAGAGTCCAAAAACATTCAGTACTTC. It is translated as CASSESESKNIQYF. Full variable domain (remainder filled in from reference TRBV2 and TRBJ2-4): EPEVTQTPSHQVTQMGQEVILRCVPISNHLYFYWYRQILGQKVEFLVSFYNNEISEKSEIFDDQFSVERPDGSNFTLKIRSTKLEDSAMYFCASSESESKNIQYFGAGTRLSVL.

This clone has only a few counts. In DNA form, the CDR3 reads TGTGCCAGCAGTGAAGAACTAGCGGGGTACAATGAGCAGTTCTTC. Residues: CASSEELAGYNEQFF. The chain is built from TRBV2 and TRBJ2-1; the match to TRBD2 covers 10 bases. Looked up from germline, CDR1 is SNHLY and CDR2 is FYNNEI. This CDR3 comprises 15 residues. V trimming: 1 base; J trimming: 4 bases; junction bases outside the gene matches: 1.

This clone was picked up one time. V is TRBV2 and J is TRBJ2-5, with 8 nucleotides matching TRBD2. This CDR3 spans 14 amino acids. Unmatched junction bases numbered 11, after V lost 6 bases and J lost 8 bases. CDR1 is SNHLY and CDR2 is FYNNEI in the germline V gene. DNA of the CDR3: TGTGCCAGCAGCCCGGGACTAGGACTTGGTACCCAGTACTTC. Protein: CASSPGLGLGTQYF.

The chain is built from TRBV10-2 and TRBJ1-1; D unresolved. The CDR3 spans 13 residues. V lost 6 bases to trimming and J lost 3 bases, with 11 bases between them. CDR1 is WSHSY, CDR2 SAAADI, per germline. The chain's CDR3 is CASSPTWDTEAFF. The CDR3 nucleotides read TGCGCCAGCAGCCCAACCTGGGACACTGAAGCTTTCTTT.

The chain carries TRBV5-1 and TRBJ2-1; the match to TRBD1 covers 7 bases. Germline V gene data show CDR1 as SGHRS and CDR2 as YFSETQ. This CDR3 contains 13 residues. The ends lost 4 bases at V and 6 bases at J; junction bases unmatched: 4. CDR3 amino acids: CASSGTAPNEQFF. The CDR3 DNA sequence: TGCGCCAGCAGCGGGACAGCGCCCAATGAGCAGTTCTTC.

The V gene is TRBV27, the J gene TRBJ1-3, with D unclear. This CDR3 is built from 12 residues. Looked up from germline, CDR1 is MNHEY and CDR2 is SMNVEV (reference sequence). V was cut by 5 bases and J by 3 bases, with 5 bases left in between. CDR3 nucleotide sequence: TGTGCCAGCAGTGGGGTTGGAAACACCATATATTTT. Protein sequence: CASSGVGNTIYF.

The rearrangement joins TRBV4-1 to TRBJ1-2, with D unresolved. With 1 base removed from V and 6 bases from J, the gap between germline ends came to 9 bases. The CDR3 extends over 13 amino acids. From germline, CDR1 is MGHRA and CDR2 YSYEKL. The CDR3: CASSQARSDGYTF. The CDR3 region has the DNA TGCGCCAGCAGCCAAGCCAGGTCCGATGGCTACACCTTC.

In its sample, this clone was seen once. This sequence joins TRBV11-2 and TRBJ2-7; D gene unclear. The CDR3 is made up of 13 amino acids. In germline, CDR1 is SGHAT, CDR2 FQNNGV. Trimming removed 1 base from V and 4 bases from J, with 8 bases in between. The CDR3 DNA sequence: TGTGCCAGCAGCTTAGCCGTGGGGTACGAGCAGTACTTC. Translating it yields CASSLAVGYEQYF.

The J gene is TRBJ1-1, the V gene TRBV19; TRBD1 matches at 11 bases. CDR3 length: 15 residues. J lost 4 bases, V lost 1 base, and 2 bases had no gene match. Germline V gene sequence: CDR1 LNHDA, CDR2 SQIVND (reference sequence). The CDR3 DNA is TGTGCCAGTAGTATAGGGACAGGGGGCGTCACTGAAGCTTTCTTT. Protein sequence: CASSIGTGGVTEAFF.

The chain uses TRBV25-1 and TRBJ1-1; maybe TRBD1 (5 bases). V lost 6 bases and J lost 4, with 15 bases in between. The CDR3 runs 14 residues. Germline assignment: CDR1 MGHDK and CDR2 SYGVNS. The CDR3 nucleotides read TGTGCCAGCAGGATGGGCGGGGACGGCACTGAAGCTTTCTTT. Translation: CASRMGGDGTEAFF.